These 8 T cell receptor beta chains came from one sample sequenced in a study of T cell responses to AZD1222 COVID-19 vaccine. TCRdb's copy holds only in-frame clones and misses some; the assay was immunoSEQ multiplex PCR. Of 100,000 to 150,000 clones listed, 85% to 95% are singletons. The sample consisted of peripheral blood, taken on day 0 of AZD1222 vaccination. Every receptor here comes from an adult in good health.

The chain employs TRBV13 and TRBJ1-2; D is unresolved. The germline gives CDR1 PRHDT, CDR2 FYEKMQ (reference sequence). The CDR3 length is 16 residues. The V end lost 1 base, the J end lost 5 bases, and 17 bases lay between the germline ends. The CDR3 DNA reads as TGTGCCAGCAGCTTAGCTTCTGACGTTACCATTTATGGCTACACCTTC. Translation gives CASSLASDVTIYGYTF.

V and J are TRBV30 and TRBJ1-2; D possibly corresponds to TRBD1 (6 bases). The CDR3 loop spans 11 amino acids. Looked up from germline, CDR1 is GTSNPN and CDR2 is SVGIG (reference sequence). CDR3 sequence: CACRGNYGYTF. CDR3 bases: TGTGCGTGCAGGGGTAACTATGGCTACACCTTC. Based on the CDR3 plus reference TRBV30 and TRBJ1-2, the full variable domain is SQTIHQWPATLVQPVGSPLSLECTVEGTSNPNLYWYRQAAGRGLQLLFYSVGIGQISSEVPQNLSASRPQDRQFILSSKKLLLSDSGFYLCACRGNYGYTFGSGTRLTVV.

This clone occurred once. The chain combines TRBV7-3 with TRBJ2-1; TRBD1 or TRBD2 may be the D gene (5 bases each). CDR1 is SGHTA and CDR2 is FQGTGA in the germline V gene. The CDR3 loop spans 16 amino acids. The V gene lost 2 bases and the J gene lost 7 bases, with 18 bases spanning the gap. The CDR3 is CASSLEGTSRMNEQFF. CDR3 coding DNA: TGTGCCAGCAGCTTAGAAGGGACCTCCCGTATGAATGAGCAGTTCTTC. Using reference TRBV7-3 and TRBJ2-1 for the parts outside the CDR3, the full variable domain is GAGVSQTPSNKVTEKGKYVELRCDPISGHTALYWYRQSLGQGPEFLIYFQGTGAADDSGLPNDRFFAVRPEGSVSTLKIQRTERGDSAVYLCASSLEGTSRMNEQFFGPGTRLTVL.

The rearrangement links TRBV7-2 to TRBJ2-5, with D possibly matching TRBD2 (5 bases). The germline CDR1 and CDR2 sequences are SGHTA and FQGNSA. Trimming took off 2 bases at V and 5 bases at J, with 9 bases between the two ends. This CDR3 region has 13 residues. CDR3 region: CASSLRGEETQYF. The DNA of the CDR3 is TGTGCCAGCAGCTTACGGGGTGAGGAGACCCAGTACTTC.

The chain combines TRBV3-1 (or the pseudogene TRBV3-2) with TRBJ2-7; 10 bases fit TRBD2. Germline CDR1 reads LGHDT; CDR2 reads YNNKEL (reference sequence). Trimming cost V 3 bases and J 5 bases; bases outside gene matches: 7. There are 15 residues in the CDR3. The CDR3 sequence is CASSQGFGTSDEQYF. The CDR3, as DNA: TGTGCCAGCAGCCAGGGTTTTGGGACTAGCGACGAGCAGTACTTC.

This clone is medium-sized in the sample. The V call is TRBV2, the J call TRBJ1-1, with TRBD1 matching 8 bases. This CDR3 is built from 16 residues. V trimming: 5 bases; J trimming: 4 bases; junction bases outside the gene matches: 12. Germline lookup yields CDR1 SNHLY and CDR2 FYNNEI. The CDR3 loop reads CASSPSGTGGGTEAFF. CDR3 nucleotides: TGTGCCAGCAGTCCTTCCGGGACAGGTGGAGGCACTGAAGCTTTCTTT.

The V and J genes are TRBV19 and TRBJ1-2; TRBD1 might be the D (5 bases). Germline lookup yields CDR1 LNHDA and CDR2 SQIVND (reference sequence). The CDR3 sequence is 13 residues long. V was shortened by 7 bases and J by 4 bases, with 13 bases between the two germline ends. CDR3 nucleotide sequence: TGTGCCAGTAAAGGTCTGGGGACCTATGGCTACACCTTC. This codes for CASKGLGTYGYTF.

V is TRBV9 and J is TRBJ2-1; 8 bases are shared with TRBD2. This CDR3 contains 16 residues. Trimming took 3 bases from V and 8 from J; bases not matched to a gene: 13. Germline CDR1 and CDR2: SGDLS and YYNGEE. CDR3 in amino acids: CASSGKMGLVVDEQFF. CDR3 DNA: TGTGCCAGCAGCGGAAAGATGGGACTAGTCGTAGATGAGCAGTTCTTC.